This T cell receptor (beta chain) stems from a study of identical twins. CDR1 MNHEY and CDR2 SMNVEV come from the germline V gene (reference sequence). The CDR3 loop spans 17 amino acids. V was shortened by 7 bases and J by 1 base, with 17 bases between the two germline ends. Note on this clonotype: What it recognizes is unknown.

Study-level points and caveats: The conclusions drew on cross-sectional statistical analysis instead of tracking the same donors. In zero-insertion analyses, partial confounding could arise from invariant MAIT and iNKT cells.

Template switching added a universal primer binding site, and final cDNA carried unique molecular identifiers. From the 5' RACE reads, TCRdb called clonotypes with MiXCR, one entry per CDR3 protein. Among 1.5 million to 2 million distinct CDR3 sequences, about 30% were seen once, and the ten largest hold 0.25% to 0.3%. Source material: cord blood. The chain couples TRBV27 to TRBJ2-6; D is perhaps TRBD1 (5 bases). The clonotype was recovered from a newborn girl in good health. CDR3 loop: CASTTAYSGSGANVLTF. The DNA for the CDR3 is TGTGCCAGCACCACGGCTTACTCAGGGTCTGGGGCCAACGTCCTGACTTTC.